Each of the 5 T cell receptor beta chains below was sequenced from the same sample in a study of technical replicates of blood from a few donors. Profiling relied on immunoSEQ multiplex PCR, and the TCRdb table lists in-frame clones only, not all of them. Of tens of thousands of clones listed, almost 95% are singletons. The specimen sequenced was PBMCs. These receptors were collected from a human donor in good health. Some clones in this sample may be carry-over from other donors' samples.

This clone was detected once. In nucleotides, the CDR3 is TGCGCCAGCAGCTTGGCCGGGACAGGGGGCACCGGGGAGCTGTTTTTT. Protein product: CASSLAGTGGTGELFF. The genes are TRBV5-1 and TRBJ2-2, with TRBD1 matching 11 bases. The J segment lost 4 bases and the V segment lost 0 bases, leaving 2 bases of the junction unmatched. The CDR3 covers 16 residues. Germline-derived CDR1 and CDR2 are SGHRS and YFSETQ.

V usage is TRBV7-9 and J usage is TRBJ2-3, with D perhaps matching TRBD1 (6 bases). The CDR3 has 13 residues. Per the germline V gene, CDR1 is SEHNR and CDR2 is FQNEAQ (reference sequence). Trimming left V 6 bases short and J 4 bases short, with 11 bases between. CDR3 in amino acids: CASSQDRPDTQYF. The CDR3 coding sequence is TGTGCCAGCAGTCAGGACAGACCAGATACGCAGTATTTT.

The chain is built from TRBV7-2 and TRBJ1-4, with 9 nucleotides matching TRBD1. In germline, CDR1 is SGHTA, CDR2 FQGNSA. Unmatched junction bases numbered 9, after V lost 5 bases and J lost 8 bases. This CDR3 has 15 residues. CDR3 in DNA: TGTGCCAGCAGCCTAGGGGGACAGGGAGGCGAAAAACTGTTTTTT. Amino acids: CASSLGGQGGEKLFF.

The chain employs TRBV30 and TRBJ2-7, with 13 positions matching TRBD2. Germline V lookup: CDR1 GTSNPN, CDR2 SVGIG (reference sequence). This CDR3 is built from 13 residues. Trimming at V came to 8 bases and at J to 5 bases, leaving 6 bases not matched to a gene. The CDR3 DNA reads as TGTGCCGGCACTAGCGGGAGGGCCGACGAGCAGTACTTC. Amino acids: CAGTSGRADEQYF.

The V gene is TRBV7-9, the J gene TRBJ2-7; D is perhaps TRBD1 (5 bases). V lost 5 bases and J lost 0, with 23 bases in between. There are 18 residues in the CDR3. CDR1 is SEHNR and CDR2 is FQNEAQ in the germline V gene (reference sequence). CDR3 in amino acids: CASSPQSSDGAVSYEQYF. CDR3 sequence (DNA): TGTGCCAGCAGCCCACAATCCTCCGATGGGGCAGTCTCCTACGAGCAGTACTTC.